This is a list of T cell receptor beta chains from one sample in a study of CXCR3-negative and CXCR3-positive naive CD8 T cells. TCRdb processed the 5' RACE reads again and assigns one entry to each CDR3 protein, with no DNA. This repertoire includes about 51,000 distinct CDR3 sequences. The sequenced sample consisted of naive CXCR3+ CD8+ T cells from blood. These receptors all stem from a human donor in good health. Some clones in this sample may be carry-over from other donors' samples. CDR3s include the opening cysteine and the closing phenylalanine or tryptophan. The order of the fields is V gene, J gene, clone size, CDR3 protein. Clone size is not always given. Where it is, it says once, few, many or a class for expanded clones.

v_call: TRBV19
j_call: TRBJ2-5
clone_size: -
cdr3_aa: CASSITGETQYF

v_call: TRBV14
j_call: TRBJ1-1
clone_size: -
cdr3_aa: CASSQGLWTEAFF

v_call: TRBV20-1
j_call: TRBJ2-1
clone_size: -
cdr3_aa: CSARVLGTNEQFF

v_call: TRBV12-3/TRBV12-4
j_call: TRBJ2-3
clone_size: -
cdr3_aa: CASRSGAGADTQYF

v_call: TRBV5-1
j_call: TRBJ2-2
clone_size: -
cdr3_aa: CASSLEEGNTGELFF

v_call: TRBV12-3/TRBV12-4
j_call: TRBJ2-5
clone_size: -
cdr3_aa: CASRGPYQETQYF

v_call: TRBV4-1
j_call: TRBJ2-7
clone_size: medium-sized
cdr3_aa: CASSQAAGVSREQYF

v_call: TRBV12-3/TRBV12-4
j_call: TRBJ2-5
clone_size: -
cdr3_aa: CASSRRDNQETQYF

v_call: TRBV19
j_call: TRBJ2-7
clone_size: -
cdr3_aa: CASSDRGTAEYEQYF

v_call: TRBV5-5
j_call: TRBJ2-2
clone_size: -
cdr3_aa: CASSPEHRNTGELFF

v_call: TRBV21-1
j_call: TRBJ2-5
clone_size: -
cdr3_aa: CASSNGWRERETQYF

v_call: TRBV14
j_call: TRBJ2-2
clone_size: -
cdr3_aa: CASSLAGLNTGELFF

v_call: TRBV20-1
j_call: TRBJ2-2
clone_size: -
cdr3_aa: CSAFDWGAANTGELFF

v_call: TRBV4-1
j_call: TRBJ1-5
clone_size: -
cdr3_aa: CASSQVGRGNQPQHF

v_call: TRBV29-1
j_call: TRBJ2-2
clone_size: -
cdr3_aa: CSARQNTGELFF

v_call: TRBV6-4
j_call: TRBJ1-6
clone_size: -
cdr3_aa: CASAGTANSPLHF

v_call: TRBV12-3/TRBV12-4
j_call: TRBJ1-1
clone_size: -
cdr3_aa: CASSPQGTGVAEAFF

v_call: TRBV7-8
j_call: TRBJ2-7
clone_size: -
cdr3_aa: CATRDMIYEQYF

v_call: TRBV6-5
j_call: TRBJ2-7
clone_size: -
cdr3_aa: CASSYLYEQYF

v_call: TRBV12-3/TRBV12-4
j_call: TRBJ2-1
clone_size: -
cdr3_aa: CASTPPWTLTPNEQFF

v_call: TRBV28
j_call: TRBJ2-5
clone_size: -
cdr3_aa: CASSLLRYGIPGETQYF

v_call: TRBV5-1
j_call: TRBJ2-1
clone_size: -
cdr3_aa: CASSFTGGDYNEQFF

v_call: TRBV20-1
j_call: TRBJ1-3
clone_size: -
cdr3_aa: CSAGTGTGNTIYF